This T cell receptor beta chain was profiled in a study of shared clonotypes between healthy human individuals. Produced via immunoSEQ multiplex PCR; TCRdb's table is partial and in-frame only. In the table there are roughly 680,000 clones, 72% of which are singletons. Looked up from germline, CDR1 is SGHNT and CDR2 is YENEEA. This CDR3 has 15 amino acids. This clone was counted ten times or more. The origin of this receptor is a woman between 25 and 40 years old in good health. This sequence joins TRBV11-3 and TRBJ2-5, with 8 bases fitting TRBD1. TRBJ2-7 matches the DNA end more closely, so the J call is doubtful. The sequencing sample was made of memory CD4+ T cells sorted from blood. Subset reported: CD45RA-negative fraction. CDR3 region: CASSLRGTGGNEQYF. As DNA, the CDR3 is TGTGCCAGCAGCTTAAGGGGGACAGGAGGAAACGAGCAGTACTTC.